These T cell receptor beta chains were read from a single sample in a study of beta chain features in type 1 diabetes. Data came from immunoSEQ multiplex PCR; TCRdb stores just in-frame clones and leaves some out. The sample includes hundreds of thousands of clones, over 11% of them seen just once. Sequences were obtained from naive CD4+ T cells from blood. These receptors all stem from a man younger than 35 with type 1 diabetes. CDR3s leave out the opening cysteine and the closing phenylalanine or tryptophan.

V	CDR3
TRBV5-4	ASSLDQGNEKLF
TRBV28	ASRRGTRRGEQY
TRBV4-3	ASSQRRGETQY
TRBV25-1	ASSLQQGIGEKLF
TRBV29-1	SVVAGGVGNQPQH
TRBV7-2	ASSLSRGSYEQY
TRBV27	ASISAGVYNEQF
TRBV29-1	SAMGQAQETQY
TRBV30	AWSVRGEQH
TRBV7-9	ASSLTVEKLF
TRBV7-2	ASSSGGAGQPGYT
TRBV9	ASSVTTGPSGYT
TRBV21-1	ASSKALFGRQPQH
TRBV7-9	ASSLEGHGYT
TRBV4-3	ASSLLFRGSGQY
TRBV25-1	ASSEYFGAGHGYT
TRBV5-6	ASSLVEVDTQY
TRBV6-5	ASSPGWGGDYGYT
TRBV5-6	ASSLLGQTYEQY
TRBV28	ASSLRDTQY
TRBV5-1	ASSPPGQGFYNEQF
TRBV29-1	SVVSGGLGNTIY
TRBV4-2	ASSRADRGGRVNTEAF
TRBV6-5	ASSYSSRMNTEAF
TRBV10-3	AIRRGELNYNEQF
TRBV14	ASSLRGNQPQH
TRBV7-9	ASTRASSGTDTQY
TRBV6-6	ASSYADGGSTDTQY
TRBV10-1	ASTGTPSGEQY